These 17 T cell receptor beta chains were all obtained from the same sample, sequenced in a study of patients and donors after allogeneic stem cell transplantation (TCRdb year 2020). The library relied on RT-PCR. TCRdb lists the instrument as NextSeq 550. The public reads were run again by TCRdb, first through fastp at Q25 and then through MiXCR, and only productive beta chains were kept. Rows merge per CDR3 protein into single entries with the most common DNA and genes. The sample table contains roughly 940,000 distinct CDR3 sequences; only one count was recorded for roughly 18% of them. The ten most abundant clones make up 5% to 6.5% of the sample. The sequenced material came from blood, either unsorted or a sorted T cell fraction (not recorded which). Source of these receptors: a human donor who was either an allogeneic HSCT recipient or a stem cell or donor lymphocyte infusion donor (not recorded which). It is not recorded whose cells these are; they may come from a transplant donor.

The V call is TRBV5-1, the J call TRBJ2-7; weak D call: TRBD2 (5 bases). The germline V and J ends were trimmed by 0 bases and 0 bases, with 13 bases remaining between them. The CDR3 is made up of 16 amino acids. The germline CDR1 and CDR2 sequences are SGHRS and YFSETQ. The CDR3 DNA follows: TGCGCCAGCAGCTTGGGGAGGCGGGCCAGCTCCTACGAGCAGTACTTC. It encodes CASSLGRRASSYEQYF.

This chain joins TRBV2 and TRBJ2-1, with TRBD2 matching 8 bases. The junction had 8 bases not matched to a gene; V was cut back by 4 bases and J by 6 bases. This CDR3 region has 15 residues. Germline V gives CDR1 SNHLY, CDR2 FYNNEI. The CDR3 here is CASSVNGRARNEQFF. The DNA of the CDR3 is TGTGCCAGCAGTGTTAACGGGAGGGCCCGCAATGAGCAGTTCTTC.

In this sample, this clonotype turned up many times. This rearrangement joins TRBV10-3 to TRBJ1-5; the D gene is possibly TRBD1 (5 bases). V lost 8 bases, J lost 0 bases, and 11 bases lay in between. Germline V gene data show CDR1 as ENHRY and CDR2 as SYGVKD. The CDR3 is 14 amino acids. This chain's CDR3 is CAIGGGNSNQPQHF. CDR3 nucleotides: TGTGCCATCGGGGGAGGGAATAGCAATCAGCCCCAGCATTTT.

The sample holds one count of this clonotype. The chain is built from TRBV5-1 and TRBJ2-3; D is ambiguous. CDR3 length: 14 residues. The V gene lost 2 bases and the J gene lost 0 bases, with 7 bases spanning the gap. Germline assignment: CDR1 SGHRS and CDR2 YFSETQ. CDR3: CASSFESSTDTQYF. The CDR3 nucleotides read TGCGCCAGCAGCTTCGAGTCTAGCACAGATACGCAGTATTTT. The full variable domain, its missing parts supplied by reference TRBV5-1 and TRBJ2-3, is KAGVTQTPRYLIKTRGQQVTLSCSPISGHRSVSWYQQTPGQGLQFLFEYFSETQRNKGNFPGRFSGRQFSNSRSEMNVSTLELGDSALYLCASSFESSTDTQYFGPGTRLTVL.

The gene calls are TRBV5-1 and TRBJ1-1, with D possibly being TRBD1 (5 bases). The germline V gene has CDR1 SGHRS and CDR2 YFSETQ. The germline V and J ends were trimmed by 5 bases and 1 base, with 9 bases remaining between them. The CDR3 consists of 13 residues. The CDR3 protein is CASRWGRNTEAFF. DNA for the CDR3: TGCGCCAGCAGGTGGGGACGGAACACTGAAGCTTTCTTT. The full variable domain, in which reference TRBV5-1 and TRBJ1-1 provide the parts outside the CDR3, is KAGVTQTPRYLIKTRGQQVTLSCSPISGHRSVSWYQQTPGQGLQFLFEYFSETQRNKGNFPGRFSGRQFSNSRSEMNVSTLELGDSALYLCASRWGRNTEAFFGQGTRLTVV.

This clonotype was counted between two and nine times. The V and J genes are TRBV5-1 and TRBJ2-1, with 7 bases identical to TRBD2. The germline CDR1 and CDR2 sequences are SGHRS and YFSETQ. This CDR3 is 15 amino acids long. The junction had 9 bases not matched to a gene; V was cut back by 3 bases and J by 6 bases. The CDR3 sequence: CASSSSGTLGNEQFF. The CDR3 DNA reads TGCGCCAGCAGCTCAAGCGGGACGCTAGGCAATGAGCAGTTCTTC.

The chain uses TRBV21-1 and TRBJ1-5; the D segment call TRBD1 is taken from the table without a DNA check. TRBV21-1 constitutes a pseudogene. This CDR3 is built from 16 residues. The CDR3 sequence: CASSKNSGTPYQPQHF. The CDR3 DNA follows: TGTGCCAGCAGCAAAAACTCCGGGACCCCCTATCAGCCCCAGCATTTT.

The chain links TRBV27 to TRBJ1-2; 7 nucleotides agree with TRBD1. This CDR3 is 14 amino acids long. With V trimmed by 5 bases and J by 7 bases, 10 bases remained unmatched. The germline gives CDR1 MNHEY, CDR2 SMNVEV (reference sequence). The CDR3 coding sequence is TGTGCCAGCAGTCCCCGACCGGACAGGTTTGGCTACACCTTC. Amino acid sequence: CASSPRPDRFGYTF.

This clonotype has just a few counts. This chain links TRBV27 with TRBJ2-7; no firm D call. Trimming pared 2 bases from V and 1 base from J, leaving 9 bases between. From germline, CDR1 is MNHEY and CDR2 SMNVEV (reference sequence). This CDR3 spans 14 amino acids. CDR3 residues: CASSLQAASYEQYF. In DNA form, the CDR3 reads TGTGCCAGCAGTTTACAGGCCGCTTCCTACGAGCAGTACTTC.

The sample holds one count of this clonotype. The chain has TRBV21-1 and TRBJ2-3; the table assigns TRBD1, which was not confirmed against the DNA. TRBV21-1 is a pseudogene segment. CDR3 size: 15 residues. The CDR3 DNA reads as TGTGCCAGCAGCTCCAGGGACAGGGAAGTGATCACGCAGTATTTT. Encoded protein: CASSSRDREVITQYF.

The chain uses TRBV5-1 and TRBJ1-1; 8 bases match TRBD1. V gave up 10 bases and J gave up 1 base; unmatched junction bases: 6. CDR3 length equals 13 residues. Germline values: CDR1 SGHRS, CDR2 YFSETQ. For the CDR3, the DNA is TGCGCCGGCTCCGGGACAGGGAACACTGAAGCTTTCTTT. It is translated as CAGSGTGNTEAFF.

This chain uses TRBV7-8 with TRBJ2-2, with 13 bases lining up with TRBD2. Germline CDR1 is SGHVS and CDR2 is FQNEAQ. CDR3 length: 15 amino acids. V gave up 4 bases and J gave up 8 bases; unmatched junction bases: 4. CDR3 loop: CASSSGLAGRGELFF. The CDR3 nucleotides read TGTGCCAGCAGCTCGGGACTAGCGGGAAGGGGGGAGCTGTTTTTT. Drawing the rest from reference TRBV7-8 and TRBJ2-2, the complete variable domain is GAGVSQSPRYKVAKRGQDVALRCDPISGHVSLFWYQQALGQGPEFLTYFQNEAQLDKSGLPSDRFFAERPEGSVSTLKIQRTQQEDSAVYLCASSSGLAGRGELFFGEGSRLTVL.

This clonotype has at least ten counts. The chain joins TRBV6-7 to TRBJ2-5; possibly TRBD2 for D (5 bases). TRBV6-7 is noted as an ORF with a role that remains uncertain. The CDR3 has 16 amino acids. V was trimmed by 6 bases and J by 0 bases, leaving 17 bases between them. CDR3 in amino acids: CASSSLRTLYQETQYF. Here the CDR3 DNA reads TGTGCCAGCAGCTCTCTACGGACTTTGTACCAAGAGACCCAGTACTTC.

The rearrangement links TRBV27 to TRBJ2-7, with D maybe TRBD1 (5 bases). V was trimmed by 1 base and J by 3 bases, leaving 22 bases between them. Looked up from germline, CDR1 is MNHEY and CDR2 is SMNVEV (reference sequence). The CDR3 extends over 18 amino acids. CDR3 sequence reads: CASSLFPQVGQAYYEQYF. CDR3 in DNA: TGTGCCAGCAGTTTATTCCCCCAAGTGGGGCAGGCCTACTACGAGCAGTACTTC.

The V and J genes are TRBV5-1 and TRBJ1-5; 10 bases map to TRBD1. Per germline, CDR1 SGHRS and CDR2 YFSETQ. V dropped 4 bases and J dropped 4; count of bases not matched to a gene: 14. The CDR3 runs 18 residues. The DNA of the CDR3 is TGCGCCAGCAGCCCCGGACAGGGGGGGATTTTACGAAATCAGCCCCAGCATTTT. Protein sequence: CASSPGQGGILRNQPQHF.

The chain carries TRBV20-1 and TRBJ1-2; unclear D gene. This CDR3 is built from 15 residues. Germline loops: CDR1 DFQATT, CDR2 SNEGSKA (reference sequence). The DNA of the CDR3 is TGCAAAGCTATGGCAGGAGCGAGGGAGGGCTATGGCTACACCTTC. Protein sequence: CKAMAGAREGYGYTF.

This clonotype was counted between two and nine times. The CDR3 sequence is CASSPQLGQGPSTDTQYF. For the CDR3, the DNA is TGCGCCAGCAGCCCGCAGCTCGGACAGGGCCCTAGCACAGATACGCAGTATTTT. The V call is TRBV4-3, the J call TRBJ2-3; 8 bases map to TRBD1. Trimming at V came to 4 bases and at J to 0 bases, leaving 12 bases not matched to a gene. Germline CDR1 reads LGHNA; CDR2 reads YSLEER. This CDR3 contains 18 residues.